Shown below are 3 T cell receptor beta chains from a single sample sequenced in a study of T cell responses to AZD1222 COVID-19 vaccine. Assay: immunoSEQ multiplex PCR; the TCRdb copy retains only in-frame clones and omits some. The table shows 55,000 to 85,000 clones, with roughly 84% occurring only once. The sample consisted of peripheral blood, taken on day 0 of AZD1222 vaccination. These receptors all come from an adult in good health.

The chain couples TRBV7-3 to TRBJ2-5, with 7 positions matching TRBD2. The junction had 4 bases not matched to a gene; V was cut back by 5 bases and J by 1 base. The CDR3 covers 14 residues. Germline CDR1 is SGHTA and CDR2 is FQGTGA. CDR3 bases: TGTGCCAGCAGCCTCGGACTAGGCCAAGAGACCCAGTACTTC. It translates to CASSLGLGQETQYF.

The gene calls are TRBV11-2 and TRBJ2-7, with D possibly matching TRBD2 (5 bases). V was cut by 1 base and J by 3 bases, with 10 bases left in between. In germline, CDR1 is SGHAT, CDR2 FQNNGV. The CDR3 is made up of 14 amino acids. The CDR3 loop is CASSLGGDFYEQYF. As DNA, the CDR3 is TGTGCCAGCAGCTTAGGGGGAGACTTCTACGAGCAGTACTTC.

This clone was picked up a small number of times. V usage is TRBV4-1 and J usage is TRBJ1-1; 8 bases agree with TRBD1. CDR1 MGHRA and CDR2 YSYEKL come from the germline V gene. CDR3 length equals 14 residues. Trimming removed 0 bases from V and 7 bases from J; junction bases left unmatched: 4. CDR3 sequence reads: CASSQDQGAFEAFF. The CDR3 DNA sequence: TGCGCCAGCAGCCAAGATCAGGGGGCCTTTGAAGCTTTCTTT.